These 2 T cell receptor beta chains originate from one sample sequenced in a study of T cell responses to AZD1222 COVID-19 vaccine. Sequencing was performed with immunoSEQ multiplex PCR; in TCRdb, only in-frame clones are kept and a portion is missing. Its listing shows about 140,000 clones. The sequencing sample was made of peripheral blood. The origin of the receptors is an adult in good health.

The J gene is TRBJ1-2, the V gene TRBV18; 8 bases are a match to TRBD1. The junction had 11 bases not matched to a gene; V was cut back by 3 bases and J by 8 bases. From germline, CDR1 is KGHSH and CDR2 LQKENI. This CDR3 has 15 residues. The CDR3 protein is CASSPSIQGDRGYTF. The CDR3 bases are TGTGCCAGCTCACCGTCGATACAGGGGGATCGGGGCTACACCTTC. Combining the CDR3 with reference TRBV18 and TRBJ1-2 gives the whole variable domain NAGVMQNPRHLVRRRGQEARLRCSPMKGHSHVYWYRQLPEEGLKFMVYLQKENIIDESGMPKERFSAEFPKEGPSILRIQQVVRGDSAAYFCASSPSIQGDRGYTFGSGTRLTVV.

The CDR3 nucleotides are TGTGCCTGGAGTGAGGGACAGCCGAACACTGAAGCTTTCTTT. This codes for CAWSEGQPNTEAFF. The V call is TRBV30, the J call TRBJ1-1, with 7 positions matching TRBD1. The CDR3 extends over 14 amino acids. Germline lookup yields CDR1 GTSNPN and CDR2 SVGIG (reference sequence). Trimming cost V 1 base and J 1 base; bases outside gene matches: 3.